The TCR beta chain described here comes from a study of Graves' ophthalmopathy and Graves' hyperthyroidism. Study results and limitations: Blood was where most expanded thyroid clonotypes above 0.001 frequency also turned up. The model reached 70.59% sensitivity and around 74% specificity for predicting ophthalmopathy progression.

The CDR3 contains 11 residues. CDR1 and CDR2 from the germline V gene are MDHEN and SYDVKM. RNA transcripts were the template, and TCR beta CDR3 regions were amplified from them. Investigators did first-round RT-PCR with HTBI primers, then second-round multiplex PCR. TCRdb re-analysed the multiplex PCR reads in MiXCR, keeping a single row per CDR3 protein. The sample carries 450,000 or so distinct CDR3 sequences, around an eighth recorded once. Presentation of ophthalmopathy in the donors involved moderate-to-severe activity, CAS ≥3, NOSPECS ≥4 and a duration under 3 months. As to this clonotype: What it binds is not known. One end of the junction varies from germline; a read error may be responsible.

This sequence originates from a woman aged 25 to 39 with Graves' ophthalmopathy. The rearrangement links TRBV28 to TRBJ2-7; tentative D call: TRBD1 (6 bases). The material sequenced was blood. The CDR3, as DNA: TGTGCCAGCATCGACAGGAACGATCAGTACTTC. Residues: CASIDRNDQYF.